This is a list of T cell receptor beta chains from one sample in a study of blood T cell repertoires in COVID-19. Generated by immunoSEQ multiplex PCR, the TCRdb table keeps only in-frame clones and is missing some. The sample consists of roughly 300,000 clones, roughly 86% of them appearing once. The sequenced sample consisted of peripheral blood. Receptors were obtained from a woman in her fifties or sixties with acute or convalescent COVID-19. Each CDR3 is given with its conserved first and last residue. The D gene is left open where the match is weak. Expanded clones get a size class; other rows say once, few or many, or leave the size out.

clone size,J gene,CDR3 length,V gene,D gene,CDR3 protein,CDR3 DNA
NA,TRBJ1-2,14,TRBV9,TRBD1,CASSARGTGYGYTF,TGTGCCAGCAGCGCCCGAGGGACAGGGTATGGCTACACCTTC
NA,TRBJ2-7,14,TRBV11-3,NA,CASSLVAGSREQYF,TGTGCCAGCAGCTTAGTTGCGGGATCCCGCGAGCAGTACTTC
NA,TRBJ1-2,14,TRBV5-8,NA,CASSQTDRYYGYTF,TGTGCCAGCAGTCAAACGGACAGATATTATGGCTACACCTTC
NA,TRBJ2-5,14,TRBV5-1,TRBD1,CASSTGTGRETQYF,TGCGCCAGCAGCACAGGGACAGGGCGGGAGACCCAGTACTTC
NA,TRBJ2-7,13,TRBV28,NA,CASSFEGAYEQYF,TGTGCCAGCAGTTTCGAAGGGGCCTACGAGCAGTACTTC
NA,TRBJ1-5,14,TRBV5-4,TRBD1,CASSLAGGDQPQHF,TGTGCCAGCAGCTTGGCAGGGGGCGATCAGCCCCAGCATTTT
NA,TRBJ1-4,15,TRBV27,NA,CASRLLGLSNEKLFF,TGTGCCAGCAGATTGTTGGGACTGAGCAATGAAAAACTGTTTTTT
NA,TRBJ2-6,18,TRBV28,NA,CASSMGGQIASGANVLTF,TGTGCCAGCTCTATGGGGGGACAGATTGCCTCTGGGGCCAACGTCCTGACTTTC
NA,TRBJ2-7,15,TRBV28,TRBD1,CASSLSGQGSHEQYF,TGTGCCAGCAGTTTATCGGGACAGGGGAGCCACGAGCAGTACTTC
NA,TRBJ2-3,16,TRBV15,TRBD2,CATSRAGLAGTDTQYF,TGTGCCACCAGCAGAGCCGGACTAGCGGGCACAGATACGCAGTATTTT
once,TRBJ2-1,16,TRBV7-2,NA,CASSLVFAGSYNEQFF,TGTGCCAGCAGCTTAGTATTTGCGGGCTCCTACAATGAGCAGTTCTTC
NA,TRBJ2-1,12,TRBV27,NA,CASSVTSNEQFF,TGTGCCAGCAGCGTAACTAGCAATGAGCAGTTCTTC